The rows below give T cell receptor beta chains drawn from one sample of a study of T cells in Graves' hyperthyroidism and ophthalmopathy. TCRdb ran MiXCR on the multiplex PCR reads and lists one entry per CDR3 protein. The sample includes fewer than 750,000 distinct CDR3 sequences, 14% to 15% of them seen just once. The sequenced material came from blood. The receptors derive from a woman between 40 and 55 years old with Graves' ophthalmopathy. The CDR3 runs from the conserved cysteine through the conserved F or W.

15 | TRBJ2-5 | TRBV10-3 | CVISGDRTGLETQYF
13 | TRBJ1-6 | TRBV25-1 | CASSLTRGSPLHF
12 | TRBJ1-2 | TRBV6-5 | CATGQGAFGYTF
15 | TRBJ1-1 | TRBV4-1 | CASSQDNYLATEAFF
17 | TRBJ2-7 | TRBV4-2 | CASSQATDYHRPYEQYF
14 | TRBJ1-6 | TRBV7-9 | CASSLGQAYSPLHF
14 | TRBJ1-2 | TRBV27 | CASSSDRVGYGYTF
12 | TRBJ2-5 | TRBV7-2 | CASSLDLQTQYF
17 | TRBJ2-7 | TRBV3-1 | CASSQGIWQGGISEQYF
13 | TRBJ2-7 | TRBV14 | CASSPWTSYEQYF
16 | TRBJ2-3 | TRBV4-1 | CASRSNREWGTDTQYF
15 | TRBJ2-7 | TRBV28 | CATLPGRPGAYEQYF
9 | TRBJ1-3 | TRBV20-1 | CSAFTLPYF